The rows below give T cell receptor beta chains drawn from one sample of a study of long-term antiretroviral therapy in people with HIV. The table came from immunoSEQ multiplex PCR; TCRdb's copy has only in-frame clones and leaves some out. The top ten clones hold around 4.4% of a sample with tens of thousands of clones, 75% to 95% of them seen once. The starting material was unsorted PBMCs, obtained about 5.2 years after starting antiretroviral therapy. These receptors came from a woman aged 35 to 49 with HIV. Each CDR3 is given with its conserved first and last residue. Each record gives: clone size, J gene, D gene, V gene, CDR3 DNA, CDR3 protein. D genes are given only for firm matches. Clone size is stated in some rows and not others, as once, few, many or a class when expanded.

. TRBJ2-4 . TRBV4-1 TGCGCCAGCAGCCAAGAGACTAACTTGTGGGGGGCCGGGGTTCACATTCAGTACTTC CASSQETNLWGAGVHIQYF
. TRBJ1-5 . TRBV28 TGTGCCAGCAGTTCTATGCAGGGTGGTCAGCCCCAGCATTTT CASSSMQGGQPQHF
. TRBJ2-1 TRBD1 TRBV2 TGTGCCAGCAGTCTACAGGGGGCCCATGAGCAGTTCTTC CASSLQGAHEQFF
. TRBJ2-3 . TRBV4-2 TGTGCCAGCAGCCAAGGGTCAGCGGGGACATCCCCCGATACGCAGTATTTT CASSQGSAGTSPDTQYF
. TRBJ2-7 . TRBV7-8 TGTGCCAGCAGCTTAAGACAGACTAGGTCTTCCTACGAGCAGTACTTC CASSLRQTRSSYEQYF
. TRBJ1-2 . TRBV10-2 TGCGCCAGCAGTGAGGGGTTCTATGGCTACACCTTC CASSEGFYGYTF
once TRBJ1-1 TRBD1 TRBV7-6 TGTGCCAGCAGCTTAGAGGCAGGGGGCGTTGCGGACACTGAAGCTTTCTTT CASSLEAGGVADTEAFF
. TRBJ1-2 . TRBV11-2 TGTGCCAGCAGCTTAGCGGTTTCAGGGTTGGGCTACACCTTC CASSLAVSGLGYTF
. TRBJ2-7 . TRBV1 TGCACCAGCAGCCATAAAGACCCCAGGGATAGTCCCTACGAGCAGTACTTC CTSSHKDPRDSPYEQYF
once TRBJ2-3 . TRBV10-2 TGCGCCAGCAGCGACAGGTATACGCAGTATTTT CASSDRYTQYF
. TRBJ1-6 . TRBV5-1 TGCGCCAGCAGCTTGGAGGGGCGCGATGTTTCACCCCTCCACTTT CASSLEGRDVSPLHF
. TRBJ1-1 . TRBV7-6 TGTGCCAGCAGCCGGGCCACGGGGGGAAAAACTGAAGCTTTCTTT CASSRATGGKTEAFF
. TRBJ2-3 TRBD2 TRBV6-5 TGTGCCAGCAGTTATTTGGCGGGGGGGACAGATACGCAGTATTTT CASSYLAGGTDTQYF
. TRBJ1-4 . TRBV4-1 TGCGCCAGCAGCTCCCCGGGGGATGGTGAAAAACTGTTTTTT CASSSPGDGEKLFF
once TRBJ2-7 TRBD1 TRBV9 TGTGCCAGCAGCTCCGGGGACAGAGCCTACGAGCAGTACTTC CASSSGDRAYEQYF
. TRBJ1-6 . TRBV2 TGTGCCAGCAGTAGAGACTCTAAAGGAAGTTCACCCCTCCACTTT CASSRDSKGSSPLHF
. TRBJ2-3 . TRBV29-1 TGCAGCGTTGTTTTGGTAAACGAGGGAGATACGCAGTATTTT CSVVLVNEGDTQYF
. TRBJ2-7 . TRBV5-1 TGCGCCAGCAGCAGAGGGGGTGGCTACGAGCAGTACTTC CASSRGGGYEQYF
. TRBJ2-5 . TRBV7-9 TGTGCCAGCAGCTTGCAGGGGCCGGAGACCCAGTACTTC CASSLQGPETQYF
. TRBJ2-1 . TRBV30 TGTGCCTGGAGTGTATCGAACAATGAGCAGTTCTTC CAWSVSNNEQFF
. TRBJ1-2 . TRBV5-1 TGCGCCAGCAGCTTGGAGGGGGGAGGCTATGGCTACACCTTC CASSLEGGGYGYTF
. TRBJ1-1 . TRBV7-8 TGTGCCAGCACCCCCGACGTAAGAGAAGCTTTCTTT CASTPDVREAFF
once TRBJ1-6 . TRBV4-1 TGCGCCAGCAGCCAAGGGGGACCCGGAACTTATAATTCACCCCTCCACTTT CASSQGGPGTYNSPLHF
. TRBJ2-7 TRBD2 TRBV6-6 TGTGCCAGCAGTGCCCCTAGCGGGAGTCGGCGCGAGCAGTACTTC CASSAPSGSRREQYF
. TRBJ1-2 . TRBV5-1 TGCGCCAGCAGCCAACAGGGAAAGGATGGCTACACCTTC CASSQQGKDGYTF
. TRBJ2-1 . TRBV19 TGTGCCAGTAGTACTCTAGCGGAGCAGTTCTTC CASSTLAEQFF
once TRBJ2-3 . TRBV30 TGTGCCTGGAGTAGCTCGGACACAGATACGCAGTATTTT CAWSSSDTDTQYF
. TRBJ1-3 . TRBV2 TGTGCCAGCAGTGGCGGGGGACGTATCTCTGGAAACACCATATATTTT CASSGGGRISGNTIYF
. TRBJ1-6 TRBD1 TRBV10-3 TGTGCCATCAGTGACCCGAGGACAGGGAGAGGCTCACCCCTCCACTTT CAISDPRTGRGSPLHF
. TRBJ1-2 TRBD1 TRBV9 TGTGCCAGCAGCGTAGACGGGACAGTCTATGGCTACACCTTC CASSVDGTVYGYTF
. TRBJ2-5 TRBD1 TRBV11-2 TGTGCCAGCAGCTTCGGACAGGTGTTCGAAGAGACCCAGTACTTC CASSFGQVFEETQYF
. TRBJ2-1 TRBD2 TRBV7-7 TGTGCCAGCAGCCCTCGACTAGCGAATGAGCAGTTCTTC CASSPRLANEQFF
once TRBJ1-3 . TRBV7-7 TGTGCCAGCGCGGCAGACCTAGGAAACACCATATATTTT CASAADLGNTIYF
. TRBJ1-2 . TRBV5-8 TGTGCCAGCAGCTTGACGGACAGCCTAAACTATGGCTACACCTTC CASSLTDSLNYGYTF
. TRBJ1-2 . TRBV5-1 TGCGCCAGCAGCCCCTTGGGGGGGGGCGCGAATTATGGCTACACCTTC CASSPLGGGANYGYTF
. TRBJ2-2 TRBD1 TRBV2 TGTGCCAGCAGTGAGACAGGGGAGAACACCGGGGAGCTGTTTTTT CASSETGENTGELFF
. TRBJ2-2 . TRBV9 TGTGCCAGCAGCGGCGACCACCACACCGGGGAGCTGTTTTTT CASSGDHHTGELFF
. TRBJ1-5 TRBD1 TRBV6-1 TGTGCCAGCAGTGGAGGACAGGGGACGGGGTTCAACAATCAGCCCCAGCATTTT CASSGGQGTGFNNQPQHF
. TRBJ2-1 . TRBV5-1 TGCGCCAGCAGCCCGGACGGGGTGAGCTCCTACAATGAGCAGTTCTTC CASSPDGVSSYNEQFF
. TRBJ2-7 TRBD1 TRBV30 TGTGCCTGGAGCGCAGGGGGAGAGCAGTACTTC CAWSAGGEQYF
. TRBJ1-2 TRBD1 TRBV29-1 TGCAGCGTTGAAGATACAGGGGGCTATGGCTACACCTTC CSVEDTGGYGYTF
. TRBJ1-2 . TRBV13 TGTGCCAGCAGCCCACGTCAACTTAACTATGGCTACACCTTC CASSPRQLNYGYTF
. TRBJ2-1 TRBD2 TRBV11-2 TGTGCCAGCAGCCGGTGGACTAGCGGGTCCTACAATGAGCAGTTCTTC CASSRWTSGSYNEQFF
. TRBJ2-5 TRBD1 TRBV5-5 TGTGCCAGCAGCTTGGTATGGACAGGGGGAGGAGAGACCCAGTACTTC CASSLVWTGGGETQYF
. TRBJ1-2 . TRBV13 TGTGCCAGCAGCTCTATGGCTAACTATGGCTACACCTTC CASSSMANYGYTF
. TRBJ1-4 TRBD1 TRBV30 TGTGCCTGGAGGGGGACAGTCCTTAATGAAAAACTGTTTTTT CAWRGTVLNEKLFF